This record concerns one T cell receptor beta chain sequence. This clone is large (0.1 to 1%). Its specific antigen is unknown. Base qualities are not recorded, but no much larger clone differs from it by a single base. The trial excluded patients who had a history of autoimmune disease or were on systemic immunosuppression. Peripheral blood for TCR sequencing was collected from all dose cohorts at baseline, on cycle 4 day 1, and on cycle 7 day 1. The samples were taken from a phase I, first-in-human, multicenter, open-label dose-escalation trial of ivuxolimab. Adults with locally advanced or metastatic melanoma, renal cell, hepatocellular, or head and neck squamous cell carcinoma were enrolled in the trial. Before TCR sequencing, CD4+ and CD8+ T cells were separately sorted from peripheral blood. To sequence the TCRbeta CDR3 region, genomic DNA was isolated from the sorted cells. The immunoSEQ Assay was used for sequencing of TCRbeta CDR3 regions. TCRdb retrieved this table from immuneACCESS and kept in-frame rearrangements only. Not all clones are present; in checked studies, unresolved V genes account for under half, and no reason is known for the remainder. In this sample the table shows some 10,000 clones, roughly four fifths of which occur a single time. Roughly 23% of the sample rests with the top ten.

Counted from cysteine to phenylalanine, this CDR3 has 14 amino acids. Only CDR3 DNA remains: 42 bases, in frame from the first base. Sequences LNHDA (CDR1) and SQIVND (CDR2) are obtained from the germline V gene (reference sequence). Clipping removes 5 bases from V and 4 bases from J, with 6 as the unmatched junction base count. The entry originates in a study of OX40 agonist ivuxolimab in advanced cancers. Describing the broader study: Ivuxolimab, which targeted the costimulatory receptor OX40 (CD134), was an agonistic, fully human IgG2 monoclonal antibody. Intravenous ivuxolimab was administered to patients every 2 weeks at six dose levels: 0.01, 0.1, 0.3, 1.5, 3 and 10 mg/kg. Among the 50 to 55 dose-escalation patients, about 19 had hepatocellular carcinoma, 15 melanoma, 9 renal cell carcinoma and 9 head and neck cancer. A male proportion of roughly 85% and a mean age of 60 years, ranging from roughly 23 to 90, were recorded for the dose-escalation cohort. Prior anti-PD-1, anti-PD-L1 or anti-CTLA-4 therapy was permitted, and checkpoint inhibitors had been received by around 40% of dose-escalation patients. Three dose-escalation patients achieved partial responses, one with hepatocellular carcinoma and two with cutaneous melanoma. The purpose of peripheral TCRbeta sequencing was to test whether ivuxolimab changed TCR sequence diversity and led to clonal T-cell expansion. The paper reports the monotherapy dose-escalation portion (N ≈ 50 patients) of the phase I ivuxolimab trial.

Broad study findings and their caveats: At doses of 0.1 to 3.0 mg/kg, clonal expansion of both CD4+ and CD8+ T cells in blood was seen between baseline and week 6. After ivuxolimab, CD8+ T cells had more expanded clones than CD4+ T cells on average. In the 0.1-3.0 mg/kg groups, partial responders had among the lowest normalized peripheral clonal expansion, particularly in CD8+ T cells. Low levels of normalized T-cell clonal expansion were also seen in some nonresponding patients. The antigen specificity of the clonally expanded peripheral T cells was not determined.

The rearrangement combines TRBV19 with TRBJ1-2; the central 8 bases match TRBD1. This TCR derives from an adult with an advanced solid tumor such as melanoma, head and neck, liver or kidney cancer. The material was CD4+ or CD8+ T cells sorted from blood, obtained in a trial of the OX40 agonist ivuxolimab. This receptor has the CDR3 CASSPPDRGYGYTF. DNA sequence: TGTGCCAGTAGTCCTCCCGACAGGGGCTATGGCTACACCTTC. The entire variable domain, with the stretches around the CDR3 drawn from the reference TRBV19 and TRBJ1-2 proteins, is DGGITQSPKYLFRKEGQNVTLSCEQNLNHDAMYWYRQDPGQGLRLIYYSQIVNDFQKGDIAEGYSVSREKKESFPLTVTSAQKNPTAFYLCASSPPDRGYGYTFGSGTRLTVV.